The T cell receptor beta chain described here comes from a study of shared clonotypes between healthy human individuals. Study-wide results and limits: Generally, naive subsets came out with larger estimated richness than memory subsets. Genetic and exposure-history diversity was limited by the small donor number. Shared clonotypes across all four donors exceeded non-shared ones in generation probability.

The CDR3 contains 16 residues. The V gene's germline CDR1 is SGHRS and CDR2 YFSETQ. Trimming shortened V by 4 bases and J by 0 bases, and 14 bases separated the two germline ends. As to this clone: Its matching antigen is unknown.

The table came from immunoSEQ multiplex PCR; TCRdb's copy has only in-frame clones and leaves some out. The repertoire holds about 2 million clones, with 95% as singletons. Healthy adults negative for HIV, lacking recent acute infections or vaccinations, served as donors. Source material: naive CD4+ T cells sorted from blood. Subset given: CD45RA+ positively selected. This clonotype was obtained from a man younger than 30 in good health. V is TRBV5-1 and J is TRBJ1-3; D not resolved. The CDR3 spells CASSAPDGTSGNTIYF. In DNA form, the CDR3 reads TGCGCCAGCAGCGCCCCGGACGGAACCTCTGGAAACACCATATATTTT.